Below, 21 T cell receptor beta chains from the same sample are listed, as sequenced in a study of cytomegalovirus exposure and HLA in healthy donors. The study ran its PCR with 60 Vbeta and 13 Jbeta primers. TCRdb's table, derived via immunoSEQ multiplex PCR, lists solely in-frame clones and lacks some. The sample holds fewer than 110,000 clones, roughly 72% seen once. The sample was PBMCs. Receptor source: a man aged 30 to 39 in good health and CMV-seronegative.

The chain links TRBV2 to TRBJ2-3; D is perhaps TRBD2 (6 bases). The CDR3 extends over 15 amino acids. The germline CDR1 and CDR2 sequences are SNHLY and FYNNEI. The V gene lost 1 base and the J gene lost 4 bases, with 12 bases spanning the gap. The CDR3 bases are TGTGCCAGCAGTGAAGGGGCGGGGAATTCAGATACGCAGTATTTT. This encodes CASSEGAGNSDTQYF.

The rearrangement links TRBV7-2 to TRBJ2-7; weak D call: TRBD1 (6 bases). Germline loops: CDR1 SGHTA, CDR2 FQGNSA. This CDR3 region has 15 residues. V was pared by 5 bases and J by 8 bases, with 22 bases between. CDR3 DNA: TGTGCCAGCAGCCCGTCAAGACAGGTGGGAGTACAGCAGTACTTC. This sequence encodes CASSPSRQVGVQQYF.

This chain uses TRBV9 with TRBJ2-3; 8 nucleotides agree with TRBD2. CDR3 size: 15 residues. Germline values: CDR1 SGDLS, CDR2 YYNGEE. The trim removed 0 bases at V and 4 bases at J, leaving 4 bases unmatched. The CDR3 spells CASSVDGGGSDTQYF. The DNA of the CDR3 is TGTGCCAGCAGCGTAGATGGCGGGGGGTCAGATACGCAGTATTTT. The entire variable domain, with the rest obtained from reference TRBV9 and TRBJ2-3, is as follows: DSGVTQTPKHLITATGQRVTLRCSPRSGDLSVYWYQQSLDQGLQFLIQYYNGEERAKGNILERFSAQQFPDLHSELNLSSLELGDSALYFCASSVDGGGSDTQYFGPGTRLTVL.

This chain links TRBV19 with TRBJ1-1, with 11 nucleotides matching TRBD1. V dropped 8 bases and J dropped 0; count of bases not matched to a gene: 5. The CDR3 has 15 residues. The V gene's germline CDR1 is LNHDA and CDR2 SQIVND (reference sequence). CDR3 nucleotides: TGTGCCAGTGGGAGGACAGGGGGCCTGAACACTGAAGCTTTCTTT. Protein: CASGRTGGLNTEAFF.

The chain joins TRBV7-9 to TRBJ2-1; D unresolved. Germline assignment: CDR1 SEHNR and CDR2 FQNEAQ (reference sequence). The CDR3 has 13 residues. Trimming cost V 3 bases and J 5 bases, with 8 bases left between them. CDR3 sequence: CASSLGRHNEQFF. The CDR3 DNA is TGTGCCAGCAGCTTGGGCAGGCACAATGAGCAGTTCTTC.

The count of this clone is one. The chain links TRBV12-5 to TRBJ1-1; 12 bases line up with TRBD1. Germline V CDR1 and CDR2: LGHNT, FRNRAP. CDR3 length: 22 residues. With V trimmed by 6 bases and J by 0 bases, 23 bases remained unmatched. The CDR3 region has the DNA TGTGCTAGTGGCAACCACCTCGGGACAGGGGGCGCAGATGAAAGCATGAACACTGAAGCTTTCTTT. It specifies CASGNHLGTGGADESMNTEAFF.

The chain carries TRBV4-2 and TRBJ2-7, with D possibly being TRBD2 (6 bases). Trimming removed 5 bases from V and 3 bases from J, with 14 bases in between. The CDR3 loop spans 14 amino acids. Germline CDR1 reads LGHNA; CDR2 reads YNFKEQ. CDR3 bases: TGTGCCAGCAGCTTTTCGGGACTCTACTACGAGCAGTACTTC. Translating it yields CASSFSGLYYEQYF.

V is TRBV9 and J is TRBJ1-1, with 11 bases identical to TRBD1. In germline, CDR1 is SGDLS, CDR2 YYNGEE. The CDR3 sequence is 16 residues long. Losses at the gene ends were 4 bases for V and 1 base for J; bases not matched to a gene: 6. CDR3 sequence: CASSLGQGDRNTEAFF. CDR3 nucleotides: TGTGCCAGCAGCTTGGGACAGGGGGACAGGAACACTGAAGCTTTCTTT.

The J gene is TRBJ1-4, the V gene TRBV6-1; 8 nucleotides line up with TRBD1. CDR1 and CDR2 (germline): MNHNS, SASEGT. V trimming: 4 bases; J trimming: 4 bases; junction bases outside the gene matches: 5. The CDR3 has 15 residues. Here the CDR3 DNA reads TGTGCCAGCAGTGCGACAGGGGCAATTAATGAAAAACTGTTTTTT. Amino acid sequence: CASSATGAINEKLFF.

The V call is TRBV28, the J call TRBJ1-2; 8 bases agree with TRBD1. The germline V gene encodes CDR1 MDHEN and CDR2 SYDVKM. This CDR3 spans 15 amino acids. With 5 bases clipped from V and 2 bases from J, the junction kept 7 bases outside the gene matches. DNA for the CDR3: TGTGCCAGCAGTATCCCGGGACAGGTCAACTATGGCTACACCTTC. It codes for CASSIPGQVNYGYTF.

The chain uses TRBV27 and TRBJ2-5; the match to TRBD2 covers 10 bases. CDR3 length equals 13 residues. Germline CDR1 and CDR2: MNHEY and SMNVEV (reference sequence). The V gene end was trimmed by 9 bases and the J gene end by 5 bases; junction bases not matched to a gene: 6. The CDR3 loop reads CASRVSGRETQYF. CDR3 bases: TGTGCCAGTAGGGTTAGCGGGAGGGAGACCCAGTACTTC.

The CDR3, as DNA: TGTGCCAGCAGCTTAGAACGTGGCAGCGGGGGGTCCTACGAGCAGTACTTC. Translation gives CASSLERGSGGSYEQYF. This chain uses TRBV11-2 with TRBJ2-7; TRBD2 matches 9 bases. The V segment lost 0 bases and the J segment 1 base; nucleotides outside the gene matches: 7. Germline CDR1 and CDR2: SGHAT and FQNNGV. This CDR3 is built from 17 residues.

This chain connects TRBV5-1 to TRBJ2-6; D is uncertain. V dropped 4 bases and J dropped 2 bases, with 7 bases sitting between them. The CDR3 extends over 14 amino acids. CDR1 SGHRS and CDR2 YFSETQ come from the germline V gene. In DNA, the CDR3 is TGCGCCAGCAGCACACGGGCTGGGGCCAACGTCCTGACTTTC. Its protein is CASSTRAGANVLTF.

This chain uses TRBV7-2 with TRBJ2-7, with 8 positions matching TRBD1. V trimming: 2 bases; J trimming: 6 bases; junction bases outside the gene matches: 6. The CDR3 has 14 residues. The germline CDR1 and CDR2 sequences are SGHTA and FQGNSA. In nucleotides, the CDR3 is TGTGCCAGCAGCTTAAAAACGGGGACAGGCGAGCAGTACTTC. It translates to CASSLKTGTGEQYF.

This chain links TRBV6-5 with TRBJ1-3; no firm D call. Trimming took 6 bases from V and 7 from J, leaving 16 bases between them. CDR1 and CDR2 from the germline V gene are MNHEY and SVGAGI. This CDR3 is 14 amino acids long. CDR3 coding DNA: TGTGCCAGCAGCGGTGGTCCTATCGGGAACACCATATATTTT. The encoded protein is CASSGGPIGNTIYF.

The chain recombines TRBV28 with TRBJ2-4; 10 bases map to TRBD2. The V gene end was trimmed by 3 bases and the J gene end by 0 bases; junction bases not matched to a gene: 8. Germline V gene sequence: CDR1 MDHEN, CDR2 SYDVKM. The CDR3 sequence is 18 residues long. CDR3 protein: CASSLVSGRAQAKNIQYF. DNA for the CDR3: TGTGCCAGCAGTTTGGTAAGCGGGAGGGCCCAAGCCAAAAACATTCAGTACTTC.

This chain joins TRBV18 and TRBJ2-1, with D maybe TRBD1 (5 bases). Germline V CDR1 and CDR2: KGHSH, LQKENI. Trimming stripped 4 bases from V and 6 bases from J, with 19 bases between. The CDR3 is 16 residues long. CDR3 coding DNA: TGTGCCAGCTCACTCCCAAGGGGAACCTTGGGCAATGAGCAGTTCTTC. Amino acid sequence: CASSLPRGTLGNEQFF.

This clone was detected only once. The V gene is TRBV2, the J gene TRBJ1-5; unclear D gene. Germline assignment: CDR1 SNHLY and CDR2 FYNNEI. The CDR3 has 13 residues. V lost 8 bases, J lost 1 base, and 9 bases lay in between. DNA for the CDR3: TGTGCCAGCGAAGCGGACAGCAATCAGCCCCAGCATTTT. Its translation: CASEADSNQPQHF.

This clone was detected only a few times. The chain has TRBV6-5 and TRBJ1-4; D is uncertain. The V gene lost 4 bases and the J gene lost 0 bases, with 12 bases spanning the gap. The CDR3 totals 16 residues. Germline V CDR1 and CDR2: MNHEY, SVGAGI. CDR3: CASSFVARTTNEKLFF. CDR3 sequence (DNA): TGTGCCAGCAGTTTCGTAGCGAGGACAACTAATGAAAAACTGTTTTTT.

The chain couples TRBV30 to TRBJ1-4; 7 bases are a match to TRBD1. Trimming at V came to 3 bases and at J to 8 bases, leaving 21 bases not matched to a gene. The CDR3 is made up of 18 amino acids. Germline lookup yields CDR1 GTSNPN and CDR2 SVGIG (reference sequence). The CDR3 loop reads CAWRALDREWPFGEKLFF. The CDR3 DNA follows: TGTGCCTGGAGGGCCCTAGACAGGGAATGGCCCTTTGGCGAAAAACTGTTTTTT.

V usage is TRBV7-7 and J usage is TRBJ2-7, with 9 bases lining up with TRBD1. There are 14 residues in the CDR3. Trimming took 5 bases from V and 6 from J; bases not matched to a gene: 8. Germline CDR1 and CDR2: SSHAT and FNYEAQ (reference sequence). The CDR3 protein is CASSPGQGVGEQYF. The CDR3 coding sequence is TGTGCCAGCAGCCCGGGACAGGGAGTCGGCGAGCAGTACTTC.